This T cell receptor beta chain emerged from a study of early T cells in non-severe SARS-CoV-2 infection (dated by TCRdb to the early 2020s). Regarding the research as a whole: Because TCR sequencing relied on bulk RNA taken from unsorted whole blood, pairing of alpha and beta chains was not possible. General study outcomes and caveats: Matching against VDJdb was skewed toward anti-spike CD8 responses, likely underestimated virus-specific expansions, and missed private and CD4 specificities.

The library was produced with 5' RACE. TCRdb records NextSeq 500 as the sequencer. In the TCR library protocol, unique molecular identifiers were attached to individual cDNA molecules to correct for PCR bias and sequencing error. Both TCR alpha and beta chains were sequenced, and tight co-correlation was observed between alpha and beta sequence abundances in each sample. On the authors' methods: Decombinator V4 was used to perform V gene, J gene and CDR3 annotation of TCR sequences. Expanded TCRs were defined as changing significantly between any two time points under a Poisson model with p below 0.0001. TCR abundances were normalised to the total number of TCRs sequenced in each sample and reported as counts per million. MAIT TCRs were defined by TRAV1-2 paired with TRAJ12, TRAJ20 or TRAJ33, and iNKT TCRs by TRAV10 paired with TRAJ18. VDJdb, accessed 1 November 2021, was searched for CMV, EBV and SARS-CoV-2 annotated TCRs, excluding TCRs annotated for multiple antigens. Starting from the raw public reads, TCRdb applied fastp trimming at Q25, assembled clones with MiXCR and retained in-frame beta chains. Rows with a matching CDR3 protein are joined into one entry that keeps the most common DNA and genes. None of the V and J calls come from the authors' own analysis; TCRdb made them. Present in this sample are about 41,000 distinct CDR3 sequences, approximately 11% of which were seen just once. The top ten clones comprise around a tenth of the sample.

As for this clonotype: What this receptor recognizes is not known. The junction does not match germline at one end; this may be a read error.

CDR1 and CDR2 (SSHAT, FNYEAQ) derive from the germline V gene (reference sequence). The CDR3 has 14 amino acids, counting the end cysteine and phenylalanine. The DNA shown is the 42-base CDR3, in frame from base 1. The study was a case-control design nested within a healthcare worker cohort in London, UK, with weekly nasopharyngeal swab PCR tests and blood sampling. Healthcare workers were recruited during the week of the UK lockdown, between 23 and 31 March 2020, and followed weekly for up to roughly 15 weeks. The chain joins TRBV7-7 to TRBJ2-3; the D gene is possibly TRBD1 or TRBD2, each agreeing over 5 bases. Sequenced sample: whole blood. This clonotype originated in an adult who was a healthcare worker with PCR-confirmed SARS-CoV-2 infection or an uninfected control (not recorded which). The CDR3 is CASSPGLRGDTQYF. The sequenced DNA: TGTGCTAGCAGCCCCGGCCTGAGGGGCGATACGCAGTATTTT.